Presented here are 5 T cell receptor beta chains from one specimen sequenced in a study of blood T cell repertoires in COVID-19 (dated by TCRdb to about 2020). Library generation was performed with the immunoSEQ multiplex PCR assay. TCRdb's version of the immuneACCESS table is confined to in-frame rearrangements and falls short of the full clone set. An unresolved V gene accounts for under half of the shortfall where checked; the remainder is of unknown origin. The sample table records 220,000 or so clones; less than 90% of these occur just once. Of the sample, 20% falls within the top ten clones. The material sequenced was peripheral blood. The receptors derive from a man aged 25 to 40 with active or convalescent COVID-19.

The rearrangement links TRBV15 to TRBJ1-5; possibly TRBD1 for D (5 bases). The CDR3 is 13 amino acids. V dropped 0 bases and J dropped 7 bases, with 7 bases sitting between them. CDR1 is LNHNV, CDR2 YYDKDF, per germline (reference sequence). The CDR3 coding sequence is TGTGCCACCAGCAGAGAAGGGGAACAGCCCCAGCATTTT. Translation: CATSREGEQPQHF.

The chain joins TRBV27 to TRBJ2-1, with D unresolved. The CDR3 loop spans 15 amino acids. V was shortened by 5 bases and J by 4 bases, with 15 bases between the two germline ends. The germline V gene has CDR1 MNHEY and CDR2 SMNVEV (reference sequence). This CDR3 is CASSLDSNLYNEQFF. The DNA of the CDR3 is TGTGCCAGCAGTCTAGACTCGAACCTGTACAATGAGCAGTTCTTC.

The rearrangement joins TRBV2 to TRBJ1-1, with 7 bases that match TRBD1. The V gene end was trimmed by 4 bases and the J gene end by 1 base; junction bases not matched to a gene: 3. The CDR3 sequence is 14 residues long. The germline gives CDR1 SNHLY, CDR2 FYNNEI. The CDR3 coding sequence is TGTGCCAGCAGTGCCGCAGGGGGGAACACTGAAGCTTTCTTT. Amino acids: CASSAAGGNTEAFF.

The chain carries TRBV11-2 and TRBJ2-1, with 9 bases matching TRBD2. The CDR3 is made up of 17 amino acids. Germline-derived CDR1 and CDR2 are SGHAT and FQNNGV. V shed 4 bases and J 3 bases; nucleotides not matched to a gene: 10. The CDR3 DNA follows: TGTGCCAGCAGCTCCCCTCGGGGAGCGGGGGGCTACAATGAGCAGTTCTTC. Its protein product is CASSSPRGAGGYNEQFF. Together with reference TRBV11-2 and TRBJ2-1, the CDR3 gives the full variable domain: EAGVAQSPRYKIIEKRQSVAFWCNPISGHATLYWYQQILGQGPKLLIQFQNNGVVDDSQLPKDRFSAERLKGVDSTLKIQPAKLEDSAVYLCASSSPRGAGGYNEQFFGPGTRLTVL.

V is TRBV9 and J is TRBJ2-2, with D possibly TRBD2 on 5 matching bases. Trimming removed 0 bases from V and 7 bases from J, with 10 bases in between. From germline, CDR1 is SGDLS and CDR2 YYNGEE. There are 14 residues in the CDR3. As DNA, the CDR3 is TGTGCCAGCAGCGTAGTGGGCAGCGGCGGGGAGCTGTTTTTT. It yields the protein CASSVVGSGGELFF.